The 31 T cell receptor beta chains below all came from one sample that was sequenced in a study of cytomegalovirus exposure and HLA in healthy donors. Both 60 Vbeta primers and 13 Jbeta primers went into the PCR. Here immunoSEQ multiplex PCR was the method, and the copy in TCRdb shows in-frame clones only, minus some. Altogether 150,000 to 200,000 clones are present, 75% to 85% being singletons, with the ten largest covering 0.5% to 0.8%. The source material was PBMCs. The receptors were gathered from a boy aged 5-17 years in good health and CMV-seronegative.

J is TRBJ1-1 and V is TRBV6-5, with 8 positions matching TRBD1. From germline, CDR1 is MNHEY and CDR2 SVGAGI. The CDR3 is 14 residues long. The V gene end was trimmed by 6 bases and the J gene end by 6 bases; junction bases not matched to a gene: 9. The CDR3 region has the DNA TGTGCCAGCAGCCTAGGACAGGGTACACCTGAAGCTTTCTTT. This gives the protein CASSLGQGTPEAFF.

This clone showed up just once. This rearrangement joins TRBV7-2 to TRBJ2-7; 10 bases agree with TRBD2. The ends lost 6 bases at V and 2 bases at J; junction bases unmatched: 7. Germline V gives CDR1 SGHTA, CDR2 FQGNSA. This CDR3 is 15 amino acids long. The DNA of the CDR3 is TGTGCCAGCAGTCATCTAGCGGGAGACCCCTACGAGCAGTACTTC. It specifies CASSHLAGDPYEQYF. The variable domain in full, with the rest retrieved from reference TRBV7-2 and TRBJ2-7, is GAGVSQSPSNKVTEKGKDVELRCDPISGHTALYWYRQSLGQGLEFLIYFQGNSAPDKSGLPSDRFSAERTGGSVSTLTIQRTQQEDSAVYLCASSHLAGDPYEQYFGPGTRLTVT.

The V gene is TRBV9, the J gene TRBJ2-5; D unclear. Trimming left V 4 bases short and J 6 bases short, with 13 bases between. Germline CDR1 reads SGDLS; CDR2 reads YYNGEE. CDR3 size: 13 residues. The CDR3 is CASSKDMPKTQYF. The CDR3 DNA sequence: TGTGCCAGCAGCAAAGACATGCCTAAGACCCAGTACTTC.

The sample holds one count of this clone. Here the CDR3 reads CASSSGDDRGTGRLYF. The CDR3 nucleotides are TGTGCCAGCAGCTCCGGGGATGACAGGGGAACCGGGAGGCTGTACTTC. The chain links TRBV7-8 to TRBJ2-7; D is perhaps TRBD1 (8 bases). CDR1 is SGHVS, CDR2 FQNEAQ, per germline. CDR3 size: 16 residues. Deletions cut 4 bases from V and 12 bases from J, with 28 bases between.

V is TRBV7-2 and J is TRBJ1-1, with 7 bases identical to TRBD1. The length of the CDR3 is 15 residues. Looked up from germline, CDR1 is SGHTA and CDR2 is FQGNSA. J lost 1 base, V lost 4 bases, and 6 bases had no gene match. The CDR3 nucleotides are TGTGCCAGCAGCTACGACAGGGACCCGAACACTGAAGCTTTCTTT. As protein: CASSYDRDPNTEAFF.

The J gene is TRBJ2-2, the V gene TRBV5-1; TRBD2 aligns across 11 bases. There are 16 residues in the CDR3. V lost 3 bases and J lost 5; bases outside the gene matches: 6. From germline, CDR1 is SGHRS and CDR2 YFSETQ. The CDR3 DNA reads TGCGCCAGCAGCTCGGGGACTAGCGGCGGGACCGGGGAGCTGTTTTTT. Protein: CASSSGTSGGTGELFF.

The chain recombines TRBV19 with TRBJ2-1; D possibly corresponds to TRBD1 (5 bases). Germline assignment: CDR1 LNHDA and CDR2 SQIVND (reference sequence). V gave up 5 bases and J gave up 15 bases, with 17 bases separating them. The CDR3 is 12 amino acids. The chain's CDR3 is CASSFRTHVPFF. The CDR3 DNA is TGTGCCAGTAGTTTCCGGACACACGTTCCGTTCTTC.

The chain employs TRBV11-2 and TRBJ2-7; TRBD1 matches at 10 bases. V shed 4 bases, J shed 1 base, and the junction held 4 bases outside the gene matches. Per germline, CDR1 SGHAT and CDR2 FQNNGV. The CDR3 covers 15 residues. The CDR3 nucleotides are TGTGCCAGCAGCTCCCGGACAGGGGGGTCCTACGAGCAGTACTTC. Translated, it gives CASSSRTGGSYEQYF. The entire variable domain, with the rest obtained from reference TRBV11-2 and TRBJ2-7, is as follows: EAGVAQSPRYKIIEKRQSVAFWCNPISGHATLYWYQQILGQGPKLLIQFQNNGVVDDSQLPKDRFSAERLKGVDSTLKIQPAKLEDSAVYLCASSSRTGGSYEQYFGPGTRLTVT.

The rearrangement links TRBV27 to TRBJ2-5, with D unresolved. This CDR3 has 13 residues. The V gene's germline CDR1 is MNHEY and CDR2 SMNVEV (reference sequence). With 1 base removed from V and 4 bases from J, the gap between germline ends came to 7 bases. The CDR3 nucleotides read TGTGCCAGCAGTTTATTCGGGTCAGAGACCCAGTACTTC. This translates into CASSLFGSETQYF.

This chain links TRBV5-1 with TRBJ2-5; 10 nucleotides align to TRBD2. Germline V gene lookup returns CDR1 SGHRS and CDR2 YFSETQ. There are 15 residues in the CDR3. J lost 5 bases, V lost 6 bases, and 10 bases had no gene match. In DNA, the CDR3 is TGCGCCAGCAACAGCTTAGCGGGAGGTACCGAGACCCAGTACTTC. Residues: CASNSLAGGTETQYF.

In DNA form, the CDR3 reads TGTGCCAGCAGCTTAAGTCAGGGCGAGCAGTACTTC. Its protein product is CASSLSQGEQYF. This sequence joins TRBV7-3 and TRBJ2-7; D is perhaps TRBD1 (5 bases). V dropped 1 base and J dropped 6 bases, with 7 bases sitting between them. This CDR3 contains 12 residues. Germline V gene sequence: CDR1 SGHTA, CDR2 FQGTGA.

The V call is TRBV25-1, the J call TRBJ1-1; D gene ambiguous. V dropped 5 bases and J dropped 6 bases, with 13 bases sitting between them. Germline V gene data show CDR1 as MGHDK and CDR2 as SYGVNS. The length of the CDR3 is 13 residues. The CDR3 here is CASSPWQAPEAFF. For the CDR3, the DNA is TGTGCCAGCAGTCCGTGGCAGGCTCCTGAAGCTTTCTTT. The full variable domain, with the rest looked up from reference TRBV25-1 and TRBJ1-1, is EADIYQTPRYLVIGTGKKITLECSQTMGHDKMYWYQQDPGMELHLIHYSYGVNSTEKGDLSSESTVSRIRTEHFPLTLESARPSHTSQYLCASSPWQAPEAFFGQGTRLTVV.

The chain combines TRBV6-4 with TRBJ2-3; D is possibly TRBD2 (6 bases). V lost 4 bases and J 2 bases, leaving 10 bases between the germline ends. CDR3 length: 14 amino acids. The V gene's germline CDR1 is MRHNA and CDR2 SNTAGT. The CDR3 region is CASSALADTDTQYF. Written as DNA, the CDR3 is TGTGCCAGCAGTGCTTTAGCGGACACAGATACGCAGTATTTT.

To note about this clone: At the DNA level, this CDR3 is encoded by other sequences in the same sample as well. The chain carries TRBV19 and TRBJ2-7; 9 nucleotides match TRBD1. With V trimmed by 3 bases and J by 4 bases, 1 base remained unmatched. Per the germline V gene, CDR1 is LNHDA and CDR2 is SQIVND (reference sequence). The CDR3 length is 13 residues. The CDR3 DNA is TGTGCCAGTAGTATGGACAGGGGTTACGAGCAGTACTTC. This encodes CASSMDRGYEQYF.

The rearrangement links TRBV30 to TRBJ2-7; 10 bases match TRBD1. The CDR3 extends over 13 amino acids. Germline CDR1 and CDR2: GTSNPN and SVGIG (reference sequence). The V gene end was trimmed by 2 bases and the J gene end by 4 bases; junction bases not matched to a gene: 2. The CDR3 spells CAWSRGQGYEQYF. CDR3 DNA sequence: TGTGCCTGGAGTCGGGGACAGGGGTACGAGCAGTACTTC.

The genes are TRBV30 and TRBJ2-7; 10 bases map to TRBD2. The V and J ends lost 0 bases and 4 bases, in that order; junction bases with no gene match: 3. CDR3 length: 14 residues. CDR1 is GTSNPN and CDR2 is SVGIG in the germline V gene (reference sequence). The CDR3 bases are TGTGCCTGGAGTGTATCTAGCGGGGGATACGAGCAGTACTTC. Its protein is CAWSVSSGGYEQYF.

This clone appeared a single time. The chain uses TRBV6-5 and TRBJ2-5; D remains unclear. TRBJ2-7 matches the DNA end more closely, so the J call is doubtful. The CDR3 length is 11 residues. Per germline, CDR1 MNHEY and CDR2 SVGAGI. The CDR3 sequence is CASSLDNEQYF. DNA for the CDR3: TGTGCCAGCAGTCTTGACAACGAGCAGTACTTC.

The J gene is TRBJ1-3, the V gene TRBV23-1, with a possible D match to TRBD1 (5 bases). TRBV23-1 is an ORF; its function is uncertain. The CDR3 totals 17 residues. Trimming took 3 bases from V and 4 from J, leaving 19 bases between them. Here the CDR3 reads CASSQRELYDSGNTIYF. The CDR3 DNA is TGCGCCAGCAGTCAGCGGGAACTATATGACAGCGGAAACACCATATATTTT.

The V gene is TRBV6-5, the J gene TRBJ1-2; tentatively, D is TRBD1 (5 bases). The CDR3 has 12 residues. V was pared by 6 bases and J by 6 bases, with 11 bases between. Germline CDR1 MNHEY, CDR2 SVGAGI. The CDR3 is CASSRGRDGYTF. In DNA, the CDR3 is TGTGCCAGCAGCCGGGGGAGAGATGGCTACACCTTC.

This clone was found a few times. Distinct nucleotide sequences in the sample also encode this CDR3. The rearrangement joins TRBV20-1 to TRBJ1-1, with D possibly matching TRBD1 (6 bases). The germline CDR1 and CDR2 sequences are DFQATT and SNEGSKA (reference sequence). The CDR3 is 11 residues long. V shed 6 bases and J shed 6 bases, with 11 bases lying between them. This chain's CDR3 is CSASQGSEAFF. The CDR3 DNA is TGCAGTGCATCACAGGGCTCTGAAGCTTTCTTT.

This clone appeared a few times. The V and J genes are TRBV19 and TRBJ1-1; TRBD1 agrees at 7 bases. After removal of 9 bases from V and 0 bases from J, the junction contained 4 bases not matched to a gene. Germline-derived CDR1 and CDR2 are LNHDA and SQIVND (reference sequence). The CDR3 loop spans 13 amino acids. The CDR3 reads CASEQGMNTEAFF. DNA for the CDR3: TGTGCCAGCGAACAGGGGATGAACACTGAAGCTTTCTTT.

This clone was counted between two and nine times. V is TRBV10-3 and J is TRBJ2-7; 7 bases match TRBD2. Germline V gene lookup returns CDR1 ENHRY and CDR2 SYGVKD. This CDR3 is 16 amino acids long. The junction had 5 bases not matched to a gene; V was cut back by 0 bases and J by 0 bases. The CDR3 sequence: CAISESKSGASYEQYF. In DNA form, the CDR3 reads TGTGCCATCAGTGAGTCGAAAAGCGGGGCCTCCTACGAGCAGTACTTC.

This chain links TRBV6-4 with TRBJ2-1; 9 nucleotides match TRBD2. There are 14 residues in the CDR3. J lost 2 bases, V lost 10 bases, and 6 bases had no gene match. Germline CDR1 MRHNA, CDR2 SNTAGT. This CDR3 is CATAERGAYNEQFF. The CDR3 nucleotides read TGTGCCACAGCCGAGCGGGGGGCCTACAATGAGCAGTTCTTC.

In this sample, this clone turned up a few times. The J gene is TRBJ2-3, the V gene TRBV6-4; TRBD2 matches 9 bases. Germline V gives CDR1 MRHNA, CDR2 SNTAGT. The CDR3 contains 14 residues. V dropped 0 bases and J dropped 5; count of bases not matched to a gene: 0. The CDR3 DNA is TGTGCCAGCAGTGACTCTAGCGGGAGAGATACGCAGTATTTT. Its protein product is CASSDSSGRDTQYF.

The chain links TRBV19 to TRBJ2-1; 8 bases map to TRBD1. In germline, CDR1 is LNHDA, CDR2 SQIVND (reference sequence). The J segment lost 6 bases and the V segment lost 3 bases, leaving 7 bases of the junction unmatched. This CDR3 has 15 residues. CDR3 nucleotides: TGTGCCAGTAGTATTTCAGGGGGCGCGGGCAATGAGCAGTTCTTC. Translating gives CASSISGGAGNEQFF.

As DNA, the CDR3 is TGTGCCAGCAGTTTTGTAGAGATTCGCTACACCTTC. This translates into CASSFVEIRYTF. The chain has TRBV27 and TRBJ1-2, with D uncertain. The germline V and J ends were trimmed by 3 bases and 9 bases, with 11 bases remaining between them. Germline loops: CDR1 MNHEY, CDR2 SMNVEV (reference sequence). This CDR3 is built from 12 residues.

The chain uses TRBV11-2 and TRBJ1-2; no reliable D call. The V and J ends lost 1 base and 4 bases respectively, with 10 bases between them. The CDR3 length is 14 residues. Per germline, CDR1 SGHAT and CDR2 FQNNGV. CDR3 amino acids: CASSLVPPVYGYTF. The CDR3 DNA follows: TGTGCCAGCAGCTTAGTCCCACCAGTCTATGGCTACACCTTC.

The genes are TRBV7-9 and TRBJ1-2, with D possibly being TRBD1 (5 bases). This CDR3 has 14 amino acids. Trimming removed 0 bases at V and 2 bases at J, with 7 bases between. Germline values: CDR1 SEHNR, CDR2 FQNEAQ (reference sequence). This CDR3 is CASSLARGNYGYTF. The CDR3 bases are TGTGCCAGCAGCTTAGCAAGGGGCAACTATGGCTACACCTTC.

V is TRBV5-1 and J is TRBJ1-1; no reliable D call. V lost 4 bases to trimming and J lost 6 bases, with 13 bases between them. The CDR3 is made up of 13 amino acids. Germline V gene lookup returns CDR1 SGHRS and CDR2 YFSETQ. Written as DNA, the CDR3 is TGCGCCAGCAGCCTCGGAGGGTCCGCTGAAGCTTTCTTT. It encodes CASSLGGSAEAFF.

The count of this clone is one. The chain uses TRBV19 and TRBJ1-5, with D perhaps matching TRBD1 (5 bases). The V end lost 9 bases, the J end lost 3 bases, and 21 bases lay between the germline ends. CDR3 length: 16 residues. Germline assignment: CDR1 LNHDA and CDR2 SQIVND (reference sequence). Here the CDR3 reads CASKWGGYEDNQPQHF. The CDR3 DNA reads TGTGCCAGCAAATGGGGGGGTTATGAAGACAATCAGCCCCAGCATTTT.

This clone was found a few times. V usage is TRBV14 and J usage is TRBJ1-1; 10 bases are a match to TRBD1. CDR3 length equals 14 residues. Per the germline V gene, CDR1 is SGHDN and CDR2 is FVKESK. Trimming took 5 bases from V and 1 from J; bases not matched to a gene: 1. DNA for the CDR3: TGTGCCAGCAGCGGGGACAGGGGGAACACTGAAGCTTTCTTT. Its translation: CASSGDRGNTEAFF.